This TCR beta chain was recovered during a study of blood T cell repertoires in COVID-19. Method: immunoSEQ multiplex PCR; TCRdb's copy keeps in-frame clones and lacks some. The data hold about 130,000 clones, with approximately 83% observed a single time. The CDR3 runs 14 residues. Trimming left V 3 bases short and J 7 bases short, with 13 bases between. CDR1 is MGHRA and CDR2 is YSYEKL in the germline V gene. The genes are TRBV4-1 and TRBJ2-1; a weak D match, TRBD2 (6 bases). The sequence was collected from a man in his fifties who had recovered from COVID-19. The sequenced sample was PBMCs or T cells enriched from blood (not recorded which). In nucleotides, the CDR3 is TGCGCCAGCAGCCAGCGACTAGTTCAGAATGAGCAGTTCTTC. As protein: CASSQRLVQNEQFF.